The next 20 T cell receptor beta chains were all read from a single sample in a study of CXCR3-negative and CXCR3-positive naive CD8 T cells. The libraries of TRB cDNA were constructed through 5' RACE using UMI labels. From its re-call of the 5' RACE reads, TCRdb lists each CDR3 protein once, without DNA. The sample table sets out some 130,000 distinct CDR3 sequences. The material sequenced was naive CXCR3- CD8+ T cells from blood. The subset: CD45RO-CCR7+CD27+CD95- naive CD8+ T cells lacking CXCR3 (TNR3-). All receptors derive from a human donor in good health. Some clones in this sample may be carry-over from other donors' samples.

The V and J genes are TRBV21-1 and TRBJ2-7. TRBV21-1 has pseudogene status. CDR3 length: 15 amino acids. CDR3 protein: CASANRRGLPYEQYF.

This chain joins TRBV29-1 and TRBJ1-4; TCRdb's assignment of TRBD1 cannot be checked, as there is no DNA. This CDR3 comprises 15 residues. Germline V gene data show CDR1 as SQVTM and CDR2 as ANQGSEA. CDR3: CSVLGLGADGEKLFF.

CDR3 region: CSARLRSQETQYF. The chain uses TRBV20-1 and TRBJ2-5. CDR3 length equals 13 residues. The germline CDR1 and CDR2 sequences are DFQATT and SNEGSKA (reference sequence).

The chain employs TRBV29-1 and TRBJ2-1; TCRdb returns TRBD2, unconfirmable since there is no DNA. The germline V gene encodes CDR1 SQVTM and CDR2 ANQGSEA. There are 16 residues in the CDR3. CDR3 sequence reads: CSVEGGSGKMGNEQFF.

Here the CDR3 reads CASSYSLSSYNEQFF. The chain joins TRBV11-1 to TRBJ2-1. Germline V gene lookup returns CDR1 SGHAT and CDR2 FQDESV (reference sequence). The CDR3 is 15 amino acids.

The J gene is TRBJ2-7, the V gene TRBV20-1; TCRdb's D call, TRBD1, is unchecked because there is no DNA. From germline, CDR1 is DFQATT and CDR2 SNEGSKA (reference sequence). The CDR3 spans 14 residues. The CDR3: CSARQMTDSYEQYF.

The chain combines TRBV3-1 with TRBJ1-2. Germline V CDR1 and CDR2: LGHDT, YNNKEL (reference sequence). The CDR3 runs to 12 residues. The CDR3 here is CASSQDRYGYTF.

V is TRBV7-9 and J is TRBJ2-1; TCRdb designates TRBD1, a call that cannot be tested without DNA. The germline V gene has CDR1 SEHNR and CDR2 FQNEAQ (reference sequence). The CDR3 runs to 15 residues. The CDR3 loop reads CASSPDRGPHNEQFF.

The genes are TRBV29-1 and TRBJ2-7; absent DNA, TCRdb's TRBD2 call cannot be checked. This CDR3 has 13 residues. The germline gives CDR1 SQVTM, CDR2 ANQGSEA. The CDR3 loop reads CSVARGGNYEQYF.

This chain joins TRBV4-3 and TRBJ2-1; TCRdb picks TRBD2, but there is no DNA to check that call. Germline V lookup: CDR1 LGHNA, CDR2 YSLEER. The CDR3 consists of 14 residues. The CDR3 is CASSLRGGNNEQFF.

The genes are TRBV28 and TRBJ2-7; the TCRdb D gene call, TRBD1, has no DNA to confirm it. The CDR3 extends over 14 amino acids. Germline V CDR1 and CDR2: MDHEN, SYDVKM. CDR3 region: CASSDPGQGYEQYF.

The V and J genes are TRBV12-3 or TRBV12-4 and TRBJ2-2; the D call from TCRdb, TRBD1, cannot be confirmed without DNA. This CDR3 has 16 residues. CDR3 loop: CASSVAGTGVIGELFF.

The V gene is TRBV29-1, the J gene TRBJ2-5; TCRdb's D gene call, TRBD2, goes unchecked for lack of DNA. The V gene's germline CDR1 is SQVTM and CDR2 ANQGSEA. The CDR3 has 15 amino acids. CDR3 protein: CSVPPGESRGETQYF.

The genes are TRBV29-1 and TRBJ1-2. CDR1 and CDR2 (germline): SQVTM, ANQGSEA. The CDR3 is 11 amino acids. Here the CDR3 reads CSVLADYGYTF.

The chain has TRBV29-1 and TRBJ1-1; TCRdb outputs TRBD1, but without DNA this stays unchecked. The CDR3 loop spans 15 amino acids. Germline-derived CDR1 and CDR2 are SQVTM and ANQGSEA. The CDR3: CSVEGTGSRGTEAFF.

The rearrangement links TRBV7-2 to TRBJ1-5; TCRdb designates TRBD1, a call that cannot be tested without DNA. CDR1 is SGHTA, CDR2 FQGNSA, per germline. The CDR3 extends over 15 amino acids. CDR3 region: CASSWGQGGNQPQHF.

The chain carries TRBV27 and TRBJ1-2; TCRdb indicates TRBD1, and absent DNA this call remains unverified. The germline gives CDR1 MNHEY, CDR2 SMNVEV (reference sequence). The CDR3 spans 14 residues. The CDR3 loop reads CASSRQGSGYGYTF.

CDR3 in amino acids: CASSLAGRDGYTF. The V and J genes are TRBV4-3 and TRBJ1-2. CDR3 size: 13 residues. CDR1 LGHNA and CDR2 YSLEER come from the germline V gene.

CDR3 protein: CASSRGRLAATYEQYF. This chain links TRBV3-1 with TRBJ2-7; TCRdb indicates TRBD2, and absent DNA this call remains unverified. The CDR3 length is 16 residues. Germline V CDR1 and CDR2: LGHDT, YNNKEL (reference sequence).

The chain is built from TRBV2 and TRBJ2-7. Germline V gives CDR1 SNHLY, CDR2 FYNNEI. CDR3 length: 14 residues. The CDR3 reads CASSEAQGSYEQYF.